The rows below give T cell receptor beta chains drawn from one sample of a study of OX40 agonist ivuxolimab in advanced cancers. Only in-frame clones appear in the TCRdb table, and some are missing; sequencing was by immunoSEQ multiplex PCR. The data contain about 64,000 clones, 80% to 90% of them singletons. The source material was CD4+ or CD8+ T cells sorted from blood, sampled in a trial of the OX40 agonist ivuxolimab. The source of these receptors is an adult with an advanced solid tumor such as melanoma, head and neck, liver or kidney cancer. Both conserved end residues are part of each CDR3. The order of the fields is J gene, clone size, CDR3 length, D gene, V gene, CDR3 DNA, CDR3 protein. The D gene is left open where the match is weak. Not every row has a clone size; where given, it reads once, few, many or a size class.

J gene: TRBJ2-2; clone size: once; CDR3 length: 15; D gene: -; V gene: TRBV7-9; CDR3 DNA: TGTGCCAGCAGCTTCTCCACCGGGAACACCGGGGAGCTGTTTTTT; CDR3 protein: CASSFSTGNTGELFF
J gene: TRBJ1-3; clone size: -; CDR3 length: 16; D gene: -; V gene: TRBV9; CDR3 DNA: TGTGCCAGCACCAACAGTGGTGGGATTCCTGGAAACACCATATATTTT; CDR3 protein: CASTNSGGIPGNTIYF
J gene: TRBJ2-3; clone size: -; CDR3 length: 14; D gene: -; V gene: TRBV28; CDR3 DNA: TGTGCCAGCAGTTTGGAGGACGGGACAGATACGCAGTATTTT; CDR3 protein: CASSLEDGTDTQYF
J gene: TRBJ2-1; clone size: -; CDR3 length: 17; D gene: TRBD2; V gene: TRBV10-3; CDR3 DNA: TGTGCCATCAGTGAGGGACTAGCGGGAGGGGTGAACAATGAGCAGTTCTTC; CDR3 protein: CAISEGLAGGVNNEQFF
J gene: TRBJ2-7; clone size: once; CDR3 length: 15; D gene: TRBD1; V gene: TRBV30; CDR3 DNA: TGTGCCTGGAGGGGGGTGACAGGGAGCTCCTACGAGCAGTACTTC; CDR3 protein: CAWRGVTGSSYEQYF
J gene: TRBJ1-1; clone size: -; CDR3 length: 13; D gene: -; V gene: TRBV7-9; CDR3 DNA: TGTGCCAGCAGCTTAGTAGGCGGAGGTGAAGCTTTCTTT; CDR3 protein: CASSLVGGGEAFF
J gene: TRBJ1-4; clone size: -; CDR3 length: 16; D gene: -; V gene: TRBV7-9; CDR3 DNA: TGTGCCAGCAGCTTACCTACAGGGCGCACTAATGAAAAACTGTTTTTT; CDR3 protein: CASSLPTGRTNEKLFF
J gene: TRBJ1-4; clone size: once; CDR3 length: 14; D gene: -; V gene: TRBV9; CDR3 DNA: TGTGCCAGCAGCGTAGTTGGGGGGAATGAAAAACTGTTTTTT; CDR3 protein: CASSVVGGNEKLFF
J gene: TRBJ2-2; clone size: few; CDR3 length: 12; D gene: -; V gene: TRBV9; CDR3 DNA: TGTGCCAGCAGCGTAGCTACCGGGGAGCTGTTTTTT; CDR3 protein: CASSVATGELFF
J gene: TRBJ2-7; clone size: -; CDR3 length: 16; D gene: TRBD1; V gene: TRBV9; CDR3 DNA: TGTGCCAGCAGCGTAGGAGGGACAGGGTTGGCCTACGAGCAGTACTTC; CDR3 protein: CASSVGGTGLAYEQYF
J gene: TRBJ2-7; clone size: -; CDR3 length: 14; D gene: -; V gene: TRBV9; CDR3 DNA: TGTGCCAGCAGCCCCCGTTCAAACTCCTACGAGCAGTACTTC; CDR3 protein: CASSPRSNSYEQYF
J gene: TRBJ2-7; clone size: -; CDR3 length: 14; D gene: -; V gene: TRBV5-6; CDR3 DNA: TGTGCCAGCAGCTTGGCAGGGACCCCCTACGAGCAGTACTTC; CDR3 protein: CASSLAGTPYEQYF
J gene: TRBJ2-1; clone size: -; CDR3 length: 13; D gene: TRBD1; V gene: TRBV10-3; CDR3 DNA: TGTGCCACGACAGGGAGCTCCTACAATGAGCAGTTCTTC; CDR3 protein: CATTGSSYNEQFF
J gene: TRBJ2-7; clone size: -; CDR3 length: 14; D gene: -; V gene: TRBV6-1; CDR3 DNA: TGTGCCAGCACCTCGGGGGAGACGACCTACGAGCAGTACTTC; CDR3 protein: CASTSGETTYEQYF
J gene: TRBJ2-5; clone size: once; CDR3 length: 15; D gene: -; V gene: TRBV7-9; CDR3 DNA: TGTGCCAGCAGCTTGCTCATAGGGGATGGCGAGACCCAGTACTTC; CDR3 protein: CASSLLIGDGETQYF
J gene: TRBJ2-7; clone size: -; CDR3 length: 12; D gene: -; V gene: TRBV5-1; CDR3 DNA: TGCGCCAGCAGCTGGCAGGGTTACGAGCAGTACTTC; CDR3 protein: CASSWQGYEQYF
J gene: TRBJ1-2; clone size: once; CDR3 length: 15; D gene: -; V gene: TRBV6-1; CDR3 DNA: TGTGCCAGCAGTGAAGGGCAGGCGCCTAACTATGGCTACACCTTC; CDR3 protein: CASSEGQAPNYGYTF
J gene: TRBJ2-3; clone size: -; CDR3 length: 16; D gene: TRBD2; V gene: TRBV19; CDR3 DNA: TGTGCCAGTAGTATCCTCGCGGGAGGTTGGGCAGATACGCAGTATTTT; CDR3 protein: CASSILAGGWADTQYF
J gene: TRBJ1-2; clone size: -; CDR3 length: 15; D gene: -; V gene: TRBV6-6; CDR3 DNA: TGTGCCAGCAGTCCACCAGGGACTCCAAACTATGGCTACACCTTC; CDR3 protein: CASSPPGTPNYGYTF
J gene: TRBJ2-6; clone size: -; CDR3 length: 17; D gene: TRBD2; V gene: TRBV5-4; CDR3 DNA: TGTGCCAGCAGCGCGGGACTAGCGGTCTCTGGGGCCAACGTCCTGACTTTC; CDR3 protein: CASSAGLAVSGANVLTF
J gene: TRBJ2-7; clone size: -; CDR3 length: 14; D gene: TRBD2; V gene: TRBV30; CDR3 DNA: TGTGCCTGGAGTGTAAGCGGGGGGAACTACGAGCAGTACTTC; CDR3 protein: CAWSVSGGNYEQYF
J gene: TRBJ2-3; clone size: -; CDR3 length: 15; D gene: -; V gene: TRBV19; CDR3 DNA: TGTGCCAGTAGTATGGCGGGGGCGCGCACAGATACGCAGTATTTT; CDR3 protein: CASSMAGARTDTQYF
J gene: TRBJ2-7; clone size: many; CDR3 length: 15; D gene: -; V gene: TRBV7-9; CDR3 DNA: TGTGCCAGCAGCTTAGGGTTGATCGGGGCCTACGAGCAGTACTTC; CDR3 protein: CASSLGLIGAYEQYF
J gene: TRBJ1-3; clone size: -; CDR3 length: 16; D gene: -; V gene: TRBV9; CDR3 DNA: TGTGCCAGCAGCGTAGCTACGTACAGCTCTGGAAACACCATATATTTT; CDR3 protein: CASSVATYSSGNTIYF
J gene: TRBJ2-3; clone size: -; CDR3 length: 14; D gene: -; V gene: TRBV27; CDR3 DNA: TGTGCCAGCAGTTTATGGGGATATCCAGATACGCAGTATTTT; CDR3 protein: CASSLWGYPDTQYF
J gene: TRBJ2-7; clone size: -; CDR3 length: 17; D gene: -; V gene: TRBV10-2; CDR3 DNA: TGCGCCAGCAGTGTAGCGCGGGCGCTTGCCCGGGTGAGCGAGCAGTACTTC; CDR3 protein: CASSVARALARVSEQYF
J gene: TRBJ2-7; clone size: -; CDR3 length: 15; D gene: -; V gene: TRBV4-1; CDR3 DNA: TGCGCCAGCAGCCAGGGAACAGGTTCCCCCTACGAGCAGTACTTC; CDR3 protein: CASSQGTGSPYEQYF
J gene: TRBJ2-1; clone size: few; CDR3 length: 13; D gene: TRBD1; V gene: TRBV2; CDR3 DNA: TGTGCCAGCAGTGCAGGACAGGGTTATGAGCAGTTCTTC; CDR3 protein: CASSAGQGYEQFF
J gene: TRBJ1-1; clone size: -; CDR3 length: 12; D gene: -; V gene: TRBV18; CDR3 DNA: TGTGCCAGCTCACAAGAGAACACTGAAGCTTTCTTT; CDR3 protein: CASSQENTEAFF
J gene: TRBJ2-1; clone size: -; CDR3 length: 14; D gene: TRBD2; V gene: TRBV4-1; CDR3 DNA: TGCGCCAGCAGCCAAGATAAGCGGGGGAATGAGCAGTTCTTC; CDR3 protein: CASSQDKRGNEQFF
J gene: TRBJ2-7; clone size: -; CDR3 length: 15; D gene: TRBD1; V gene: TRBV19; CDR3 DNA: TGTGCCAGTAGTACGTCCGGGACAGTCCTCGACGAGCAGTACTTC; CDR3 protein: CASSTSGTVLDEQYF
J gene: TRBJ2-3; clone size: -; CDR3 length: 13; D gene: TRBD2; V gene: TRBV25-1; CDR3 DNA: TGTGCCAGCAGGCTAGCGGGGTCAGATACGCAGTATTTT; CDR3 protein: CASRLAGSDTQYF
J gene: TRBJ2-1; clone size: -; CDR3 length: 13; D gene: TRBD2; V gene: TRBV27; CDR3 DNA: TGTGCCAGTCGACTAGCGTCCTACAATGAGCAGTTCTTC; CDR3 protein: CASRLASYNEQFF
J gene: TRBJ1-2; clone size: -; CDR3 length: 14; D gene: -; V gene: TRBV27; CDR3 DNA: TGTGCCAGCAGTCCCGTCAACGCTAACTATGGCTACACCTTC; CDR3 protein: CASSPVNANYGYTF
J gene: TRBJ1-6; clone size: -; CDR3 length: 15; D gene: TRBD1; V gene: TRBV27; CDR3 DNA: TGTGCCAGCAGTTTAACAGGGGGATTAAGTTCACCCCTCCACTTT; CDR3 protein: CASSLTGGLSSPLHF
J gene: TRBJ2-3; clone size: -; CDR3 length: 17; D gene: -; V gene: TRBV23-1; CDR3 DNA: TGCGCCAGCAGTCAATCAGAGTGGGGGGCTAGCACAGATACGCAGTATTTT; CDR3 protein: CASSQSEWGASTDTQYF
J gene: TRBJ2-7; clone size: -; CDR3 length: 15; D gene: TRBD2; V gene: TRBV7-2; CDR3 DNA: TGTGCCAGCAGCTTAGCGAGCGGGACCCCCTACGAGCAGTACTTC; CDR3 protein: CASSLASGTPYEQYF
J gene: TRBJ2-3; clone size: -; CDR3 length: 14; D gene: -; V gene: TRBV27; CDR3 DNA: TGTGCCAGCTCTCGGGATCTATACACAGATACGCAGTATTTT; CDR3 protein: CASSRDLYTDTQYF
J gene: TRBJ1-5; clone size: -; CDR3 length: 14; D gene: -; V gene: TRBV5-1; CDR3 DNA: TGCGCCAGCAGCTTGGATTCATGGGGGCAGCCCCAGCATTTT; CDR3 protein: CASSLDSWGQPQHF
J gene: TRBJ2-7; clone size: -; CDR3 length: 14; D gene: -; V gene: TRBV5-4; CDR3 DNA: TGTGCCAGCAGCTGGGGGCTAGGCTCCTACGAGCAGTACTTC; CDR3 protein: CASSWGLGSYEQYF
J gene: TRBJ1-2; clone size: -; CDR3 length: 13; D gene: -; V gene: TRBV27; CDR3 DNA: TGTGCCAGCAGTTATCAGGAGAACTATGGCTACACCTTC; CDR3 protein: CASSYQENYGYTF
J gene: TRBJ2-1; clone size: -; CDR3 length: 16; D gene: TRBD2; V gene: TRBV11-2; CDR3 DNA: TGTGCCAGCAGCTTAGCGACTAGCGGTCCCTACAATGAGCAGTTCTTC; CDR3 protein: CASSLATSGPYNEQFF
J gene: TRBJ1-1; clone size: few; CDR3 length: 13; D gene: TRBD1; V gene: TRBV9; CDR3 DNA: TGTGCCAGCAGCGTAGGACAGGGGTTTGAAGCTTTCTTT; CDR3 protein: CASSVGQGFEAFF
J gene: TRBJ2-1; clone size: once; CDR3 length: 15; D gene: TRBD2; V gene: TRBV7-9; CDR3 DNA: TGTGCCAGCAGCTTGGCTAGCGGAACCTACAATGAGCAGTTCTTC; CDR3 protein: CASSLASGTYNEQFF
J gene: TRBJ2-1; clone size: -; CDR3 length: 14; D gene: -; V gene: TRBV7-9; CDR3 DNA: TGTGCCAGCACCTATTCCGGGACTTACAATGAGCAGTTCTTC; CDR3 protein: CASTYSGTYNEQFF
J gene: TRBJ2-7; clone size: -; CDR3 length: 14; D gene: -; V gene: TRBV13; CDR3 DNA: TGTGCCAGCAGCTCCGGACGGAGCTCCTACGAGCAGTACTTC; CDR3 protein: CASSSGRSSYEQYF
J gene: TRBJ2-1; clone size: -; CDR3 length: 18; D gene: TRBD2; V gene: TRBV7-9; CDR3 DNA: TGTGCCAGCAGCTTAGCCTCTCATAGCGGGAGTAGATACAATGAGCAGTTCTTC; CDR3 protein: CASSLASHSGSRYNEQFF
J gene: TRBJ2-5; clone size: -; CDR3 length: 15; D gene: TRBD2; V gene: TRBV28; CDR3 DNA: TGTGCCAGCAGTCCTACCACTAGCGGGCGCCTGGCCCAGTACTTC; CDR3 protein: CASSPTTSGRLAQYF
J gene: TRBJ2-7; clone size: -; CDR3 length: 12; D gene: -; V gene: TRBV6-5; CDR3 DNA: TGTGCCAGCAGGGACGCAGGGGTCGAGCAGTACTTC; CDR3 protein: CASRDAGVEQYF
J gene: TRBJ2-5; clone size: -; CDR3 length: 14; D gene: -; V gene: TRBV5-6; CDR3 DNA: TGTGCCAGCAGTCCGGCGGGACAGCAAAAGACCCAGTACTTC; CDR3 protein: CASSPAGQQKTQYF
J gene: TRBJ2-7; clone size: -; CDR3 length: 14; D gene: -; V gene: TRBV19; CDR3 DNA: TGTGCCAGTAGTTCCTATGAGGGACTGAACGAGCAGTACTTC; CDR3 protein: CASSSYEGLNEQYF
J gene: TRBJ2-7; clone size: -; CDR3 length: 11; D gene: -; V gene: TRBV29-1; CDR3 DNA: TGCAGCGTTGAAGCATACCACGAGCAGTACTTC; CDR3 protein: CSVEAYHEQYF
J gene: TRBJ2-7; clone size: -; CDR3 length: 14; D gene: TRBD1; V gene: TRBV18; CDR3 DNA: TGTGCCAGCTCACTAGGGGACAGCCCCTACGAGCAGTACTTC; CDR3 protein: CASSLGDSPYEQYF
J gene: TRBJ2-3; clone size: -; CDR3 length: 15; D gene: -; V gene: TRBV6-1; CDR3 DNA: TGTGCCAGCAGCCCACCTGACAGGAGTACAGATACGCAGTATTTT; CDR3 protein: CASSPPDRSTDTQYF
J gene: TRBJ2-7; clone size: -; CDR3 length: 14; D gene: TRBD2; V gene: TRBV6-1; CDR3 DNA: TGTGCCAGCAGTGAAGGGACTAGCCCTTACGAGCAGTACTTC; CDR3 protein: CASSEGTSPYEQYF
J gene: TRBJ2-2; clone size: -; CDR3 length: 12; D gene: -; V gene: TRBV9; CDR3 DNA: TGTGCCAGCAGCGTAGGTGGCGGGGAGCTGTTTTTT; CDR3 protein: CASSVGGGELFF
J gene: TRBJ1-2; clone size: -; CDR3 length: 13; D gene: -; V gene: TRBV7-8; CDR3 DNA: TGTGCCAGCAGCGGCAGGGAATTCTATGGCTACACCTTC; CDR3 protein: CASSGREFYGYTF
J gene: TRBJ2-5; clone size: -; CDR3 length: 16; D gene: -; V gene: TRBV9; CDR3 DNA: TGTGCCAGCAGCGTAGAAAGAAGGGGGGCCCAAGAGACCCAGTACTTC; CDR3 protein: CASSVERRGAQETQYF